These 2 T cell receptor beta chains originate from one sample sequenced in a study of beta chain features in type 1 diabetes. Expressed TCRB transcripts got sequenced, as all isolated RNA was reverse transcribed. Repertoires were generated with immunoSEQ multiplex PCR, while TCRdb's copy carries only in-frame clones and drops some. Of about 620,000 clones listed, roughly 16% are singletons. The material sequenced was naive CD4+ T cells from blood. The receptor source for this set is a young man in good health.

V usage is TRBV28 and J usage is TRBJ2-5; tentative D call: TRBD1 (7 bases). V lost 6 bases, J lost 5 bases, and 22 bases lay in between. Germline assignment: CDR1 MDHEN and CDR2 SYDVKM. The CDR3 runs 16 residues. DNA of the CDR3: TGTGCCAGCAGCTCATCAACTTTGACAGGGAGGGAGACCCAGTACTTC. Its translation: CASSSSTLTGRETQYF.

The sample holds a few counts of this clone. Here the CDR3 reads CASSLDPGGGSYGYTF. CDR3 sequence (DNA): TGTGCCAGCAGCTTAGACCCTGGCGGGGGCAGCTATGGCTACACCTTC. The chain has TRBV7-2 and TRBJ1-2; D is possibly TRBD1 (6 bases). Trimming stripped 1 base from V and 4 bases from J, with 16 bases between. This CDR3 has 16 amino acids. Germline loops: CDR1 SGHTA, CDR2 FQGNSA.